This TCR beta chain was identified during a study of CD4 T cells in relation to SARS-CoV-2 and coronaviruses. Before the COVID-19 pandemic, during about 2010-2019, CD4+ T cells were taken from unexposed donors. Isolation of CD4+ T cells took place after about 9 days in culture. Unexposed-donor CD4+ T cells were probed with SARS-CoV-2 S/N and four cold-coronavirus spikes, cells permitting. Produced via immunoSEQ multiplex PCR; TCRdb's table is partial and in-frame only. The data contain about 21,000 clones, 60% to 85% of them seen just once; the ten biggest clones take up approximately 16%. Regarding this clone: Its antigen is not known.

The CDR3 spans 13 residues. V was clipped by 4 bases and J by 6 bases, with 11 bases between them. Germline assignment: CDR1 SNHLY and CDR2 FYNNEI. This receptor was taken from a human donor in good health. Sequencing used CD4+ T cells from PBMCs, cultured in vitro. This chain uses TRBV2 with TRBJ2-3; D might be TRBD1 or TRBD2, each matching 5 bases. Written as DNA, the CDR3 is TGTGCCAGCAGTGGAGGGTCAGGGGATACGCAGTATTTT. Translating gives CASSGGSGDTQYF.